This entry is about one TCR beta chain. These data come from a study of PD-L1 blockade in urothelial cancer. Study in general: Previous chemotherapy exposure amounted to 0 to 3 regimens for patients. The analyses of blood took place 3 weeks (second dose) and 6 weeks after treatment start.

CDR1 and CDR2 (germline): SGHRS, YFSETQ. This CDR3 spans 14 amino acids. After removal of 2 bases from V and 4 bases from J, the junction contained 5 bases not matched to a gene. Profiling relied on immunoSEQ multiplex PCR, and the TCRdb table lists in-frame clones only, not all of them. This sample has under 80,000 clones, with roughly 80% found just once. Documented time point: pretreatment peripheral blood. This receptor was obtained from an older man with urothelial cancer. The chain has TRBV5-1 and TRBJ1-1, with 7 bases lining up with TRBD1. The specimen comprised PBMCs, sampled around atezolizumab (anti-PD-L1) treatment. The CDR3 DNA reads TGCGCCAGCAGCTTAAGGGGGCAGGGCACTGAAGCTTTCTTT. It yields the protein CASSLRGQGTEAFF. Full variable domain (outside the CDR3, taken from reference TRBV5-1 and TRBJ1-1): KAGVTQTPRYLIKTRGQQVTLSCSPISGHRSVSWYQQTPGQGLQFLFEYFSETQRNKGNFPGRFSGRQFSNSRSEMNVSTLELGDSALYLCASSLRGQGTEAFFGQGTRLTVV.